The next 19 T cell receptor beta chains were all read from a single sample in a study of T cell repertoires in cytomegalovirus infection. Using its own MiXCR run on the reads, TCRdb lists one record per CDR3 protein. Of more than 350,000 distinct CDR3 sequences listed, approximately 31% were seen once; the top ten hold roughly an eighth. Sequenced sample: PBMCs. These receptors originate from a human donor in good health (CMV status not recorded). Some clones in this sample may be carry-over from other donors' samples.

Regarding this clonotype: This may come from a read error, since a much larger clone is one base off. CDR3 in DNA: TGTGCCAGCAGCCCTCGACAGGATGAAAACCTGTTTTTT. It translates to CASSPRQDENLFF. The V and J genes are TRBV7-8 and TRBJ1-4; D perhaps matches TRBD1 (6 bases). CDR1 is SGHVS and CDR2 is FQNEAQ in the germline V gene. This CDR3 contains 13 residues.

In this sample, this clonotype turned up a few times. V usage is TRBV14 and J usage is TRBJ2-3, with no clear D. The germline V and J ends were trimmed by 1 base and 4 bases, with 6 bases remaining between them. The CDR3 loop spans 13 amino acids. From germline, CDR1 is SGHDN and CDR2 FVKESK. CDR3 sequence: CASSQGSPDTQYF. In nucleotides, the CDR3 is TGTGCCAGCAGCCAAGGATCTCCAGATACGCAGTATTTT.

The chain has TRBV19 and TRBJ1-5; perhaps TRBD1 as D (6 bases). The CDR3 is 15 amino acids. V was clipped by 6 bases and J by 3 bases, with 15 bases between them. CDR1 and CDR2 (germline): LNHDA, SQIVND (reference sequence). The CDR3: CASSQGRGPNQPQHF. The DNA of the CDR3 is TGTGCCAGTAGCCAGGGCAGGGGACCCAATCAGCCCCAGCATTTT.

For this clonotype: Here the CDR3 omits its conserved ending phenylalanine or tryptophan, so a read error is the likely source. The DNA is left out, because the CDR3 cannot be placed on it with certainty; the CDR3 is given as TCRdb lists it. This chain connects TRBV7-2 to TRBJ2-1. The CDR3 is 14 amino acids long, termini counted. From germline, CDR1 is SGHTA and CDR2 FQGNSA. CDR3 in amino acids: CASSLFREYNEQVL.

In DNA form, the CDR3 reads TGCAGTGCTAGAGGGGCGAATCAGCCCCAGCATTTT. It encodes CSARGANQPQHF. The V and J genes are TRBV20-1 and TRBJ1-5, with D unresolved. Trimming pared 1 base from V and 4 bases from J, leaving 5 bases between. CDR3 size: 12 residues. In germline, CDR1 is DFQATT, CDR2 SNEGSKA (reference sequence).

This clonotype was seen ten or more times. CDR3 in amino acids: CASSFANNEQFF. The CDR3 region has the DNA TGTGCCAGCAGCTTTGCCAACAATGAGCAGTTCTTC. The rearrangement joins TRBV7-2 to TRBJ2-1; no firm D call. Between the trimmed V and J ends, which lost 3 bases and 5 bases, there was a span of 5 bases. The CDR3 has 12 residues. Germline V gene data show CDR1 as SGHTA and CDR2 as FQGNSA.

In regard to this clonotype: The junction departs from the called germline gene at one end, perhaps through a read error. The genes are TRBV7-6 and TRBJ1-1; maybe TRBD1 (5 bases). Germline CDR1 is SGHVS and CDR2 is FNYEAQ. The CDR3 covers 13 residues. The DNA for the CDR3 is TGTGCCAGCAGCTTAACCGGGGCCTCTGAAGCTTTATTT. Amino acids: CASSLTGASEALF.

Many counts were recorded for this clonotype. The rearrangement uses TRBV12-3 or TRBV12-4 and TRBJ2-2, with 14 bases fitting TRBD2. The CDR3 covers 19 residues. The V gene end was trimmed by 7 bases and the J gene end by 1 base; junction bases not matched to a gene: 11. CDR3 region: CASNPGRLAGGVNTGELFF. The CDR3, as DNA: TGTGCCAGCAACCCCGGTAGACTAGCGGGGGGGGTGAACACCGGGGAGCTGTTTTTT.

This clonotype was counted a few times. This chain connects TRBV27 to TRBJ2-7; 7 bases match TRBD1. This CDR3 comprises 13 residues. Germline V gives CDR1 MNHEY, CDR2 SMNVEV (reference sequence). Trimming cost V 7 bases and J 3 bases; bases outside gene matches: 6. Written as DNA, the CDR3 is TGTGCCAGCATGACAGGGCCCTTCTACGAGCAGTACTTC. Its translation is CASMTGPFYEQYF.

The chain is built from TRBV7-9 and TRBJ1-6, with TRBD1 matching 11 bases. The germline V gene encodes CDR1 SEHNR and CDR2 FQNEAQ (reference sequence). The CDR3 is 16 residues long. V was clipped by 7 bases and J by 9 bases; unmatched bases: 11. The CDR3 DNA reads as TGTGCCAGCATCCCCGGACAGGGGGCTATCGGTTCACCCCTCCACTTT. This sequence encodes CASIPGQGAIGSPLHF.

Remarks on this clonotype: A read error may explain this, as a much larger clone is one base away. The chain employs TRBV7-3 and TRBJ1-2; unclear D gene. The CDR3 sequence is 12 residues long. Germline V gene data show CDR1 as SGHTA and CDR2 as FQGTGA. CDR3 residues: CSSSSTQHGYTF. CDR3 DNA sequence: TGTTCCAGCAGCTCTACTCAACACGGCTACACCTTC.

Many counts were recorded for this clonotype. The rearrangement links TRBV7-8 to TRBJ2-3; D is possibly TRBD1 (6 bases). There are 13 residues in the CDR3. In germline, CDR1 is SGHVS, CDR2 FQNEAQ. V gave up 5 bases and J gave up 4 bases, with 10 bases separating them. CDR3 residues: CASSQDSADTQYF. Here the CDR3 DNA reads TGTGCCAGCAGCCAGGACAGCGCAGATACGCAGTATTTT. The variable domain in full, completed from reference TRBV7-8 and TRBJ2-3, reads GAGVSQSPRYKVAKRGQDVALRCDPISGHVSLFWYQQALGQGPEFLTYFQNEAQLDKSGLPSDRFFAERPEGSVSTLKIQRTQQEDSAVYLCASSQDSADTQYFGPGTRLTVL.

The chain carries TRBV5-4 and TRBJ2-7; D unclear. CDR3 length: 16 amino acids. Germline loops: CDR1 SGHNT, CDR2 YYREEE (reference sequence). V was clipped by 4 bases and J by 0 bases, with 17 bases between them. The CDR3 DNA reads TGTGCCAGCAGCCCTGGGGTGGCTCCTAGCTCCTACGAGCAGTACTTC. It codes for CASSPGVAPSSYEQYF. Drawing the rest from reference TRBV5-4 and TRBJ2-7, the complete variable domain is ETGVTQSPTHLIKTRGQQVTLRCSSQSGHNTVSWYQQALGQGPQFIFQYYREEENGRGNFPPRFSGLQFPNYSSELNVNALELDDSALYLCASSPGVAPSSYEQYFGPGTRLTVT.

Turning to this clonotype: A read error may explain this, as a much larger clone is one base away. No conserved phenylalanine or tryptophan ends this CDR3, so it is likely a read error. V is TRBV7-6 and J is TRBJ2-1; TRBD2 matches 15 bases. The CDR3 totals 17 residues. With V trimmed by 4 bases and J by 9 bases, 10 bases remained unmatched. CDR1 and CDR2 from the germline V gene are SGHVS and FNYEAQ. In DNA form, the CDR3 reads TGTGCCAGCAGCTGGACTAGCGGGGGGGCCGGTTGGGGTGAGCAGTTCTTA. It encodes CASSWTSGGAGWGEQFL.

A single count supports this clonotype. The chain carries TRBV3-1 and TRBJ2-1; TRBD1 matches 9 bases. The CDR3 extends over 14 amino acids. The V and J ends lost 6 bases and 5 bases, in that order; junction bases with no gene match: 5. Germline CDR1 and CDR2: LGHDT and YNNKEL (reference sequence). DNA of the CDR3: TGTGCCAGCAGGGACCGGGACAGGGACAATGAGCAGTTCTTC. Translating it yields CASRDRDRDNEQFF.

Comment on this clonotype: Being one base from a much bigger clone, this may be a read error. The chain carries TRBV7-6 and TRBJ1-1; D unclear. Germline V gene data show CDR1 as SGHVS and CDR2 as FNYEAQ. There are 14 residues in the CDR3. The ends were cut back, 5 bases at V and 4 bases at J, with 14 bases in the middle. This CDR3 is CASSIERSITEAFF. In DNA form, the CDR3 reads TGTGCCAGCAGCATAGAAAGGTCTATCACTGAAGCTTTCTTT.

Comment on this clonotype: The junction differs from germline at one of its ends, possibly a read error. V is TRBV7-2 and J is TRBJ1-5; no definite D call. This CDR3 has 15 amino acids. From germline, CDR1 is SGHTA and CDR2 FQGNSA. CDR3 nucleotide sequence: TGTGCCAGCAGATTAGACGGCAGAAACAATCAGCCCCAGCCTTTT. The encoded protein is CASRLDGRNNQPQPF.

The chain joins TRBV19 to TRBJ2-2; 10 positions agree with TRBD1. CDR1 and CDR2 from the germline V gene are LNHDA and SQIVND (reference sequence). This CDR3 has 17 amino acids. After removal of 2 bases from V and 7 bases from J, the junction contained 10 bases not matched to a gene. Written as DNA, the CDR3 is TGTGCCAGTAGTATAATTCGTAGGACAGGGGGAGACGGGGAGCTGTTTTTT. Protein product: CASSIIRRTGGDGELFF.

This clonotype was counted a single time. A single base separates this from a much larger clone, so it may be a read error. The gene calls are TRBV28 and TRBJ1-5; no clear D. This CDR3 comprises 15 residues. Germline V lookup: CDR1 MDHEN, CDR2 SYDVKM. This CDR3 reads CASSLNSYSNQPPHF. CDR3 nucleotides: TGTGCCAGCAGTTTAAATAGTTATAGCAATCAGCCCCCGCATTTT.